This TCR beta chain was profiled in a study of T cells in tumors and immune-related adverse events. Germline loops: CDR1 MDHEN, CDR2 SYDVKM. CDR3 size: 13 residues. After removal of 7 bases from V and 7 bases from J, the junction contained 5 bases not matched to a gene. Sequencing used immunoSEQ multiplex PCR; TCRdb keeps in-frame clones, though not all of them. The sample contains around 5,000 clones, around three fifths of which appear only once. The sample here was gut tissue, taken from a patient treated with anti-PD-1 therapy. The V gene is TRBV28, the J gene TRBJ2-3; 10 nucleotides align to TRBD1. This sequence was found in a female donor with metastatic renal cell carcinoma. CDR3 DNA sequence: TGTGCCAGCAACGACAGGGGGCTACATACGCAGTATTTT. Encoded protein: CASNDRGLHTQYF. The whole variable domain, remainder taken from reference TRBV28 and TRBJ2-3, is DVKVTQSSRYLVKRTGEKVFLECVQDMDHENMFWYRQDPGLGLRLIYFSYDVKMKEKGDIPEGYSVSREKKERFSLILESASTNQTSMYLCASNDRGLHTQYFGPGTRLTVL.